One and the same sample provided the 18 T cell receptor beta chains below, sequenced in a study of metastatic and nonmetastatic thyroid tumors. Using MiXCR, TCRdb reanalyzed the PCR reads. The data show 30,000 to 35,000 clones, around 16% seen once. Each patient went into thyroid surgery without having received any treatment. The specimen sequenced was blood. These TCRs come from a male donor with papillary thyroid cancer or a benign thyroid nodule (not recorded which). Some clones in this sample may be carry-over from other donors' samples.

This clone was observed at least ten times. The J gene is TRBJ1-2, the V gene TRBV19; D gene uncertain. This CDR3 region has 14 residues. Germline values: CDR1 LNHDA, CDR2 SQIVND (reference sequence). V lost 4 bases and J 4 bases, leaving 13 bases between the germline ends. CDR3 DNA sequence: TGTGCCAGTAGTACCCTATACACGGGCTATGGCTACACCTTC. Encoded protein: CASSTLYTGYGYTF.

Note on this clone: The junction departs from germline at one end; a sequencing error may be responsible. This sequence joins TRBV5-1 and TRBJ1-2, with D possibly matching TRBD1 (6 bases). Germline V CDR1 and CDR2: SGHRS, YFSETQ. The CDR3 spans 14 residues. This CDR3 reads CASSLQGGYYVYTF. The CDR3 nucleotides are TGCGCCAGCAGCTTACAGGGTGGGTACTATGTCTACACCTTC.

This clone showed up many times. CDR3 in DNA: TGTGCCTGGAGTGTACCCAGCGTACCCTACGAGCAGTACTTC. Protein: CAWSVPSVPYEQYF. The J gene is TRBJ2-7, the V gene TRBV30; D unclear. The CDR3 runs 14 residues. The germline gives CDR1 GTSNPN, CDR2 SVGIG (reference sequence). V lost 0 bases to trimming and J lost 2 bases, with 11 bases between them.

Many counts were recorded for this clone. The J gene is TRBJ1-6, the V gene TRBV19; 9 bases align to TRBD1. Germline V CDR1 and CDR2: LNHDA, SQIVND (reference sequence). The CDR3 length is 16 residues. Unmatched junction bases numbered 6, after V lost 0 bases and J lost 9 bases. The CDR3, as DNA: TGTGCCAGTAGTATAGAAGGGAGGACAGGGGTTTCACCCCTCCACTTT. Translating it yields CASSIEGRTGVSPLHF.

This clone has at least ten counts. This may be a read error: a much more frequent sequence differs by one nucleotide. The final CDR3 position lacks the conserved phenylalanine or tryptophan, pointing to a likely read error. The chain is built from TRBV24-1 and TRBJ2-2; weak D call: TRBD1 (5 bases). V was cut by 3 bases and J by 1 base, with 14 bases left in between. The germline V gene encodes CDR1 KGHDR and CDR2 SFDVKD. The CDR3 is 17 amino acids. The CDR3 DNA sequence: TGTGCCACCAGTGATAGCGCAGGGCGCGGGAACACCGGGGAGCTGTTTCTT. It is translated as CATSDSAGRGNTGELFL.

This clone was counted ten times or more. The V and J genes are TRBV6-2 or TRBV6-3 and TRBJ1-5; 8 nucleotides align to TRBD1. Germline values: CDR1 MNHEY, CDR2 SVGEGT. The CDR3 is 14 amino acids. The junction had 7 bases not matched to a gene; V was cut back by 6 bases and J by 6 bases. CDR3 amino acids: CASSDRGGFQPQHF. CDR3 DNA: TGTGCCAGCAGCGACAGGGGAGGGTTTCAGCCCCAGCATTTT.

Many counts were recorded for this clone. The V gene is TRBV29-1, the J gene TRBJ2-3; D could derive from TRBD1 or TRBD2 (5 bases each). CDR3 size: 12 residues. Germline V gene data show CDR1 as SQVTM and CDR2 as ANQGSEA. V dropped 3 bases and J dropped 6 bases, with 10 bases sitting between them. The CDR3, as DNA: TGCAGCGTTGATGGTGGGACGGATACGCAGTATTTT. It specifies CSVDGGTDTQYF.

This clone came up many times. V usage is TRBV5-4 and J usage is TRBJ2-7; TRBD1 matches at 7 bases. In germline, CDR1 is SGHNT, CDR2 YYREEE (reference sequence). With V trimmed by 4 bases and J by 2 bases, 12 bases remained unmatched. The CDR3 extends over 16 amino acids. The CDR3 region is CASSTGLGQFPYEQYF. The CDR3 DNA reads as TGTGCCAGCAGCACGGGGCTGGGACAGTTTCCCTACGAGCAGTACTTC.

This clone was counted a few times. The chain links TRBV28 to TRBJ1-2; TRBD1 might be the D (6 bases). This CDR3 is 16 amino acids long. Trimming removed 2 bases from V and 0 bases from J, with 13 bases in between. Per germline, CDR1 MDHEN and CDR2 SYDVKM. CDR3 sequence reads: CASSLGGLMTNYGYTF. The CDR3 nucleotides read TGTGCCAGCAGTTTAGGGGGCCTGATGACTAACTATGGCTACACCTTC.

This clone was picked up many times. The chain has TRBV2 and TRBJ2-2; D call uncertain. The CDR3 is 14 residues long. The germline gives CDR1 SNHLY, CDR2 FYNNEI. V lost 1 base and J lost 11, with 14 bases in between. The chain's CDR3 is CASSEVGSLGELFF. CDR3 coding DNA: TGTGCCAGCAGTGAAGTCGGTAGCTTAGGAGAGCTGTTTTTT.

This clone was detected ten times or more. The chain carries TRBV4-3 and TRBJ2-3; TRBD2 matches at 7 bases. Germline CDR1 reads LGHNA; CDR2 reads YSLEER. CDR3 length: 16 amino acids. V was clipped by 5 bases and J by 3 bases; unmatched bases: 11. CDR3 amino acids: CASSLSGISRTDTQYF. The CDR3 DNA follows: TGCGCCAGCAGCTTGAGCGGGATTTCGCGGACAGATACGCAGTATTTT.

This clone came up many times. The CDR3 DNA sequence: TGTGCCAGCAGCTCCACCTACGAGCAGTACTTC. Translated: CASSSTYEQYF. The chain has TRBV11-2 and TRBJ2-7; no firm D call. V was cut by 4 bases and J by 2 bases, with 3 bases left in between. CDR3 length equals 11 residues. Germline CDR1 SGHAT, CDR2 FQNNGV.

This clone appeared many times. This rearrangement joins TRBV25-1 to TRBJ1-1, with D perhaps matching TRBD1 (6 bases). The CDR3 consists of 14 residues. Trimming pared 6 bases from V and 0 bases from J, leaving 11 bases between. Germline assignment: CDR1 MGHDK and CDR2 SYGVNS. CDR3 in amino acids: CASSTDRLNTEAFF. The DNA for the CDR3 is TGTGCCAGCAGCACCGACAGGCTGAACACTGAAGCTTTCTTT.

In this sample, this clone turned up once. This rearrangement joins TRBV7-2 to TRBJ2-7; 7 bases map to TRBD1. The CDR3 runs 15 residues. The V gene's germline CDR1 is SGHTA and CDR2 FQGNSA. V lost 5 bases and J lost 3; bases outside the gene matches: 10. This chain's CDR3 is CASSPTRGGYYEQYF. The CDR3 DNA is TGTGCCAGCAGCCCAACTAGAGGGGGCTACTACGAGCAGTACTTC. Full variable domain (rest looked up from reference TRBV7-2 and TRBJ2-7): GAGVSQSPSNKVTEKGKDVELRCDPISGHTALYWYRQSLGQGLEFLIYFQGNSAPDKSGLPSDRFSAERTGGSVSTLTIQRTQQEDSAVYLCASSPTRGGYYEQYFGPGTRLTVT.

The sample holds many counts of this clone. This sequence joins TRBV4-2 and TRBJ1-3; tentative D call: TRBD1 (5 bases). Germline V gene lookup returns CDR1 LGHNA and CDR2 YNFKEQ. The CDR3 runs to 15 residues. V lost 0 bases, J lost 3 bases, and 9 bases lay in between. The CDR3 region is CASSQDQTVGNTIYF. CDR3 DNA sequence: TGTGCCAGCAGCCAAGATCAGACAGTTGGAAACACCATATATTTT.

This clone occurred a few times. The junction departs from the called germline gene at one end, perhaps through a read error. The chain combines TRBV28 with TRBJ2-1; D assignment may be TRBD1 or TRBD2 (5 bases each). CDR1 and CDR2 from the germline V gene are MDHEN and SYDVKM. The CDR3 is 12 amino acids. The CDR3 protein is CAGDAPHDEHLF. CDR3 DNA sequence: TGTGCCGGGGACGCCCCGCATGATGAGCATCTCTTC.

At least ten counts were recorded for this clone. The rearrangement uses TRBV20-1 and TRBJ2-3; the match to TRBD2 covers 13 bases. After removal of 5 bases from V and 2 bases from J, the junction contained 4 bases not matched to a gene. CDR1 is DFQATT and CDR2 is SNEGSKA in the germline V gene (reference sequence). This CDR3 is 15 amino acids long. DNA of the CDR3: TGCAGTGCTGGCGGGACTAGCGGGAACACAGATACGCAGTATTTT. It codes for CSAGGTSGNTDTQYF.

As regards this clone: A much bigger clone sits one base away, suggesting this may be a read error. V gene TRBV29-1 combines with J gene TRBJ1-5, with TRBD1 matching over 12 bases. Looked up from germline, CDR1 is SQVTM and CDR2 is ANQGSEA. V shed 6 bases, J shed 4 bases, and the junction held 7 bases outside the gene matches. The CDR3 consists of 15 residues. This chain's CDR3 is CSVRDRGQWNQPQHF. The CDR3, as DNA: TGCAGCGTCCGGGACAGGGGGCAATGGAATCAGCCCCAGCATTTT.